One T cell receptor (beta chain) is described in this entry. The antigen this receptor binds is unknown. Base qualities are not recorded, but no much larger clone differs from it by a single base. Every patient had bone marrow sampled at the time of active disease. Ficoll-Hypaque density gradient centrifugation was used to isolate the bone marrow mononuclear cells. Myeloma plasma cells were removed and CD138-negative cells were obtained by negative selection following labeling with CD138 magnetic microbeads on a MACS separator. Flow cytometry with CD138 antibodies on an Attune NxT was used to check how pure the isolated cells were. TRIzol reagent was used to extract total RNA, and a NanoDrop spectrophotometer was used to quantify the extracted RNA. Paired RNA-seq and IR-seq were performed on the CD138-negative bone marrow sample of each patient. TCR libraries were built from approximately 400 ng RNA with the Immunoverse kit, using molecular barcoded adaptors covering alpha/delta and beta/gamma chains. TCR library preparation used the same RNA that was used for transcriptome sequencing. Sequencing of TCR libraries was carried out on an Illumina HiSeq 4000 with 2 x 150 cycles. The paper's processing steps were these. TCR reads were aligned to human V, D, J and C references and assembled into CDR3 clonotypes with MiXCR, including quality filtering and error correction. The tcR package in R was used to analyze clonotype counts and gene usage diversity. Raw mapping reads were checked after the RNA-seq reads had been mapped by STAR aligner version 2.5.3a onto the human GRCh37 genome. To test how sequencing depth affected the clonotypes detected, IR-seq fastq files were randomly downsampled with Seqtk 1.3. TCRdb redid the processing of the public reads, applying fastp at Q25 and MiXCR, and retained in-frame beta chains. Identical CDR3 protein sequences are pooled into one entry, listed with their most common genes and DNA. In this record, the V and J calls reflect TCRdb's handling and not the investigators' own analysis. In this sample the table shows tens of thousands of distinct CDR3 sequences, roughly 21% of which occur a single time. The ten largest clones capture roughly 10% of the sample.

This record comes from a study of read filtering for tumor transcriptome and immune sequencing (dated by TCRdb to about 2020). At the level of the whole study: The cohort consisted of approximately 17 male and approximately 15 female patients, with a mean age of about 66 years and an age range of about 40 to 90. One of the main goals was to work out a read-filtering strategy for immune repertoire data, in particular whether clonotypes backed by only a single read should be removed. Using the same bone marrow samples, the study compared TCR repertoires obtained by targeted immune repertoire sequencing with those obtained by bulk whole-transcriptome sequencing. TCR-region mapped reads per sample ranged from about 3.5 to 11 million with IR-seq versus only roughly 85 to 1273 with RNA-seq. After DNase treatment, whole-transcriptome libraries were prepared with the TruSeq RNA Access Library Prep Kit. Under revised international staging, roughly eight patients fell into R-ISS I, some 15 into R-ISS II and six or seven into R-ISS III.

The CDR3, cysteine through phenylalanine, is 14 amino acids long. Just CDR3 DNA is preserved here, 42 bases in frame from base 1. Sequences SGHAT (CDR1) and FQNNGV (CDR2) are obtained from the germline V gene. V loses 5 bases at its end and J loses 7 bases; junction bases beyond the gene matches: 7. Broader findings and caveats from the paper: The correlation between IR-seq and RNA-seq shared clonotype proportions rose when single-read clonotypes were removed. Compared with RNA-seq, IR-seq captured clonotypes at much higher depth and more reliably, and a smaller IR-seq throughput was enough to identify most shared clonotypes. Single-read clonotypes made up roughly four fifths of clonotypes but 3.5% to 4.5% of total reads in IR-seq, and around 73% of clonotypes and approximately 48% of reads in RNA-seq. The sorted CD138-negative fraction was composed of a mixed bone marrow immune population rather than of purified T cells.

The V and J genes are TRBV11-2 and TRBJ2-3; TRBD1 aligns with 9 central bases. This receptor was taken from a donor over 35 with multiple myeloma. The specimen was a population of CD138-negative cells sorted from bone marrow. The cell subset or site label of this sample denotes: bone marrow mononuclear cells depleted of CD138+ plasma/myeloma cells by negative magnetic selection. The base sequence is TGTGCCAGCAGCATGGGACAGGGTTGGCATACGCAGTATTTT. The translation is CASSMGQGWHTQYF.